The sequence of this TCR beta chain was determined in a study of neurological immune-mediated disorders. Regarding the study as a whole: Multiple sclerosis was found to have the least TCR clonal expansion, below healthy controls, and HTLV-1-associated myelopathy the most.

CDR3 length: 15 residues. The V gene's germline CDR1 is MDHEN and CDR2 SYDVKM. Trimming stripped 3 bases from V and 1 base from J, with 10 bases between. This clonotype was seen repeatedly, ten times or more. Its specificity is not known. Over 180 million TCR-beta sequences from 15-18 subjects came from every sequencing run. TCRdb recomputed calls from the 5' RACE reads with MiXCR, one row per CDR3 protein. The repertoire includes some 79,000 distinct CDR3 sequences, roughly 13% of them detected once, and nearly 7% sits in the top ten. This chain uses TRBV28 with TRBJ1-5; D call uncertain. The sequence was obtained from a woman between 50 and 59 years old in good health. Material for sequencing was PBMCs. CDR3 coding DNA: TGTGCCAGCAGTTTCCCCAGGTCGAGCAATCAGCCCCAGCATTTT. The encoded protein is CASSFPRSSNQPQHF.